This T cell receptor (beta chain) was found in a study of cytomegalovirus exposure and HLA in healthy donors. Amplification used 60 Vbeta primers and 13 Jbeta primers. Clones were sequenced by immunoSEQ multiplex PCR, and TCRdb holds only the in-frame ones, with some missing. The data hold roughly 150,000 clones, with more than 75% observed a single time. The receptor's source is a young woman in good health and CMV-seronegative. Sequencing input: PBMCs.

The CDR3 sequence: CASSLSRDRAHEQFF. CDR3 DNA sequence: TGTGCCAGCAGCTTGTCCCGGGACAGGGCCCATGAGCAGTTCTTC. This chain connects TRBV7-9 to TRBJ2-1; TRBD1 matches at 9 bases. V shed 3 bases and J 8 bases; nucleotides not matched to a gene: 8. Germline CDR1 reads SEHNR; CDR2 reads FQNEAQ (reference sequence). CDR3 size: 15 residues.